One and the same sample provided the 6 T cell receptor beta chains below, sequenced in a study of T cells in localized non-small cell lung cancer. Here immunoSEQ multiplex PCR was the method, and the copy in TCRdb shows in-frame clones only, minus some. The top ten hold 7.3% of the sample, which has about 40,000 clones, around 86% seen once. The source was peripheral blood mononuclear cells, collected before any cancer treatment. The source of these receptors is a male donor older than 55 with stage II lung adenocarcinoma.

The rearrangement joins TRBV7-2 to TRBJ2-3; TRBD1 aligns across 10 bases. Germline V gene data show CDR1 as SGHTA and CDR2 as FQGNSA. CDR3 length: 14 amino acids. The V and J ends lost 4 bases and 9 bases, in that order; junction bases with no gene match: 7. CDR3 nucleotide sequence: TGTGCCAGCAGCTACACTCCGGGACAGGGGACGCAGTATTTT. It translates to CASSYTPGQGTQYF.

The chain employs TRBV13 and TRBJ1-3, with unresolved D. The CDR3 is 14 amino acids. Trimming pared 4 bases from V and 7 bases from J, leaving 14 bases between. Per the germline V gene, CDR1 is PRHDT and CDR2 is FYEKMQ (reference sequence). The CDR3 region is CASSSIGGSNTIYF. The CDR3 DNA sequence: TGTGCCAGCAGCTCTATAGGAGGGTCGAACACCATATATTTT.

The V gene is TRBV5-6, the J gene TRBJ2-3, with D perhaps TRBD2 (5 bases). This CDR3 contains 15 residues. The germline V gene encodes CDR1 SGHDT and CDR2 YYEEEE. Trimming removed 0 bases from V and 2 bases from J, with 10 bases in between. The CDR3 DNA reads TGTGCCAGCAGCTTGGTATCGGACTCCACAGATACGCAGTATTTT. Its translation is CASSLVSDSTDTQYF.

The chain has TRBV19 and TRBJ2-2, with D uncertain. The CDR3 loop spans 14 amino acids. V was pared by 3 bases and J by 4 bases, with 9 bases between. CDR1 is LNHDA and CDR2 is SQIVND in the germline V gene (reference sequence). The CDR3 loop is CASSIHVATGELFF. DNA of the CDR3: TGTGCCAGTAGTATCCACGTAGCCACCGGGGAGCTGTTTTTT.

The chain carries TRBV6-4 and TRBJ1-5; D call uncertain. In germline, CDR1 is MRHNA, CDR2 SNTAGT. Trimming stripped 2 bases from V and 5 bases from J, with 4 bases between. This CDR3 has 12 amino acids. The CDR3 coding sequence is TGTGCCAGCAGTGACAGGGATCAGCCCCAGCATTTT. The encoded protein is CASSDRDQPQHF.

The CDR3 reads CASSTRITGELFF. The CDR3 DNA reads as TGTGCCAGCAGTACACGGATCACCGGGGAGCTGTTTTTT. The V call is TRBV27, the J call TRBJ2-2; D is undetermined. This CDR3 region has 13 residues. The germline V gene encodes CDR1 MNHEY and CDR2 SMNVEV (reference sequence). Trimming left V 5 bases short and J 4 bases short, with 8 bases between.